One and the same sample provided the 24 T cell receptor beta chains below, sequenced in a study of cytomegalovirus exposure and HLA in healthy donors. PCR was performed using 60 Vbeta and 13 Jbeta primers. Clones were read by immunoSEQ multiplex PCR, and TCRdb kept only the in-frame ones, dropping some. The data hold over 120,000 clones, with approximately 70% observed a single time. The sequencing sample was made of PBMCs. Receptor source: a woman aged 55-69 years in good health and CMV-seropositive.

This sequence joins TRBV6-5 and TRBJ2-5; 11 positions match TRBD2. The J call may be incorrect, as the DNA end agrees better with TRBJ2-7. Germline assignment: CDR1 MNHEY and CDR2 SVGAGI. CDR3 length: 14 amino acids. This chain's CDR3 is CASSSGTSGYEQYF. The CDR3, as DNA: TGTGCCAGCAGTTCCGGGACTAGCGGCTACGAGCAGTACTTC.

The chain uses TRBV29-1 and TRBJ1-3; 11 nucleotides line up with TRBD1. CDR3 length equals 14 residues. Germline trimming cut 4 bases from V and 1 base from J; bases unmatched to any gene: 0. Germline V CDR1 and CDR2: SQVTM, ANQGSEA. The CDR3 spells CSVGDRGSGNTIYF. The CDR3 DNA is TGCAGCGTTGGGGACAGGGGGTCTGGAAACACCATATATTTT.

Only one count was recorded for this clone. The V and J genes are TRBV5-1 and TRBJ2-5; D is perhaps TRBD1 (7 bases). The V gene lost 0 bases and the J gene lost 2 bases, with 11 bases spanning the gap. The CDR3 totals 15 residues. CDR1 and CDR2 (germline): SGHRS, YFSETQ. The CDR3 spells CASSLGQGGQETQYF. The CDR3 nucleotides read TGCGCCAGCAGCTTGGGACAGGGAGGACAAGAGACCCAGTACTTC.

V gene TRBV5-1 combines with J gene TRBJ2-1; 13 nucleotides agree with TRBD2. V was pared by 0 bases and J by 0 bases, with 6 bases of the junction left unmatched. CDR1 SGHRS and CDR2 YFSETQ come from the germline V gene. This CDR3 has 19 residues. The CDR3 DNA is TGCGCCAGCAGCTTGGGAGGGACTAGCGGGATTAGCTCCTACAATGAGCAGTTCTTC. As protein: CASSLGGTSGISSYNEQFF.

The chain is built from TRBV5-1 and TRBJ1-1; 9 bases are shared with TRBD1. The V segment lost 5 bases and the J segment 1 base; nucleotides outside the gene matches: 0. CDR1 and CDR2 (germline): SGHRS, YFSETQ. CDR3 length equals 13 residues. CDR3 sequence reads: CASRGQGNTEAFF. CDR3 DNA: TGCGCCAGCAGGGGACAGGGGAACACTGAAGCTTTCTTT.

The chain carries TRBV14 and TRBJ2-7, with a weak D call TRBD1 (6 bases). Per the germline V gene, CDR1 is SGHDN and CDR2 is FVKESK. The CDR3 loop spans 14 amino acids. V was clipped by 0 bases and J by 6 bases, with 12 bases between them. The CDR3 region has the DNA TGTGCCAGCAGCCAAGATTACTTGGGGGCCGAGCAGTACTTC. It encodes CASSQDYLGAEQYF.

The chain carries TRBV4-1 and TRBJ2-7, with a tentative D call TRBD1 (5 bases). This CDR3 region has 16 residues. Germline V gives CDR1 MGHRA, CDR2 YSYEKL. Deletions cut 1 base from V and 2 bases from J, with 15 bases between. The CDR3 loop reads CASSQVETPDTYEQYF. In DNA, the CDR3 is TGCGCCAGCAGCCAAGTCGAGACTCCGGACACCTACGAGCAGTACTTC.

The rearrangement links TRBV6-5 to TRBJ1-2, with 7 bases that match TRBD1. Germline V gives CDR1 MNHEY, CDR2 SVGAGI. With V trimmed by 2 bases and J by 4 bases, 10 bases remained unmatched. CDR3 size: 16 residues. The CDR3 DNA follows: TGTGCCAGCAGTTACGCGCCGGGCAGGGGGTCCTATGGCTACACCTTC. The encoded protein is CASSYAPGRGSYGYTF.

The chain combines TRBV11-2 with TRBJ1-2, with a tentative D call TRBD1 (6 bases). CDR1 and CDR2 from the germline V gene are SGHAT and FQNNGV. The CDR3 runs to 15 residues. Deletions cut 3 bases from V and 2 bases from J, with 13 bases between. CDR3 sequence: CASSFQPGANYGYTF. CDR3 sequence (DNA): TGTGCCAGCAGCTTTCAGCCAGGGGCAAACTATGGCTACACCTTC.

V gene TRBV30 combines with J gene TRBJ1-2; perhaps TRBD1 as D (6 bases). The CDR3 length is 14 residues. Germline values: CDR1 GTSNPN, CDR2 SVGIG (reference sequence). V lost 2 bases and J 7 bases, leaving 17 bases between the germline ends. The CDR3 bases are TGTGCCTGGAGTTCCCTCGGGGGGGCCACTGGCTACACCTTC. Amino acid sequence: CAWSSLGGATGYTF.

The genes are TRBV9 and TRBJ1-1; 7 bases fit TRBD1. The CDR3 loop spans 15 amino acids. The germline V gene encodes CDR1 SGDLS and CDR2 YYNGEE. After removal of 7 bases from V and 1 base from J, the junction contained 10 bases not matched to a gene. DNA of the CDR3: TGTGCCAGCTCCCGACAGGGTAAGGGGAACACTGAAGCTTTCTTT. Its translation: CASSRQGKGNTEAFF. The full variable domain, with the rest looked up from reference TRBV9 and TRBJ1-1, is DSGVTQTPKHLITATGQRVTLRCSPRSGDLSVYWYQQSLDQGLQFLIQYYNGEERAKGNILERFSAQQFPDLHSELNLSSLELGDSALYFCASSRQGKGNTEAFFGQGTRLTVV.

J is TRBJ2-1 and V is TRBV6-6, with 8 nucleotides matching TRBD1. This CDR3 has 12 residues. V dropped 2 bases and J dropped 13; count of bases not matched to a gene: 4. Germline CDR1 is MNHNY and CDR2 is SVGAGI (reference sequence). The CDR3 region is CASSYRQGNQFF. CDR3 in DNA: TGTGCCAGCAGTTACCGACAGGGGAATCAGTTCTTC.

This clone came up once. J is TRBJ2-1 and V is TRBV19; 7 positions agree with TRBD2. The CDR3 loop spans 19 amino acids. The V and J ends lost 5 bases and 10 bases, in that order; junction bases with no gene match: 26. The germline V gene has CDR1 LNHDA and CDR2 SQIVND (reference sequence). The CDR3 reads CASSAVGYLGEGRRVEQFF. For the CDR3, the DNA is TGTGCCAGTAGTGCGGTGGGGTACCTCGGGGAGGGCCGGCGTGTGGAGCAGTTCTTC.

This clone was picked up a small number of times. V usage is TRBV5-4 and J usage is TRBJ1-1; D is perhaps TRBD1 (6 bases). The CDR3 contains 16 residues. Germline lookup yields CDR1 SGHNT and CDR2 YYREEE (reference sequence). With 1 base removed from V and 2 bases from J, the gap between germline ends came to 15 bases. The CDR3 is CASSLPPQGVNTEAFF. CDR3 sequence (DNA): TGTGCCAGCAGCTTGCCTCCACAGGGAGTAAACACTGAAGCTTTCTTT.

Comment on this clone: The conserved closing phenylalanine or tryptophan is absent in this CDR3, likely reflecting a read error. The chain couples TRBV7-9 to TRBJ1-5; D call uncertain. Germline values: CDR1 SEHNR, CDR2 FQNEAQ (reference sequence). The CDR3 totals 15 residues. The germline V and J ends were trimmed by 5 bases and 2 bases, with 13 bases remaining between them. CDR3 region: CASSPDGGGNQPQHL. For the CDR3, the DNA is TGTGCCAGCAGCCCGGACGGAGGTGGCAATCAGCCCCAGCATCTT.

The V and J genes are TRBV12-5 and TRBJ1-1; weak D call: TRBD1 (5 bases). The CDR3 has 13 amino acids. Trimming took off 3 bases at V and 6 bases at J, with 11 bases between the two ends. In germline, CDR1 is LGHNT, CDR2 FRNRAP. This chain's CDR3 is CASGFQGFSEAFF. CDR3 sequence (DNA): TGTGCTAGTGGTTTTCAGGGTTTTTCTGAAGCTTTCTTT.

This rearrangement joins TRBV5-1 to TRBJ2-7, with TRBD2 as a possible D gene (5 bases). The V end lost 0 bases, the J end lost 6 bases, and 7 bases lay between the germline ends. This CDR3 is built from 12 residues. Germline V gene data show CDR1 as SGHRS and CDR2 as YFSETQ. This chain's CDR3 is CASSLGGSEQYF. DNA for the CDR3: TGCGCCAGCAGCTTGGGCGGGTCCGAGCAGTACTTC. The full variable domain, rest sourced from reference TRBV5-1 and TRBJ2-7, is KAGVTQTPRYLIKTRGQQVTLSCSPISGHRSVSWYQQTPGQGLQFLFEYFSETQRNKGNFPGRFSGRQFSNSRSEMNVSTLELGDSALYLCASSLGGSEQYFGPGTRLTVT.

This clone was seen just once. This chain joins TRBV14 and TRBJ2-1; maybe TRBD2 (5 bases). This CDR3 is built from 12 residues. Deletions cut 0 bases from V and 10 bases from J, with 7 bases between. Germline V gene data show CDR1 as SGHDN and CDR2 as FVKESK. The DNA for the CDR3 is TGTGCCAGCAGCCAAGATGGAGGAGAGCAGTTCTTC. The encoded protein is CASSQDGGEQFF.

This rearrangement joins TRBV11-2 to TRBJ2-1; 8 bases agree with TRBD2. This CDR3 comprises 17 residues. The J segment lost 0 bases and the V segment lost 4 bases, leaving 8 bases of the junction unmatched. CDR1 SGHAT and CDR2 FQNNGV come from the germline V gene. The CDR3 DNA follows: TGTGCCAGCAGCTCTGTTCGGACTAGCCTCTCCTACAATGAGCAGTTCTTC. It is translated as CASSSVRTSLSYNEQFF.

The gene calls are TRBV2 and TRBJ1-1; no firm D call. Germline CDR1 and CDR2: SNHLY and FYNNEI. The CDR3 totals 12 residues. V was pared by 3 bases and J by 4 bases, with 6 bases between. In DNA, the CDR3 is TGTGCCAGCAGTGAGGGCCCCACTGAAGCTTTCTTT. Translated: CASSEGPTEAFF. The full variable domain, in which reference TRBV2 and TRBJ1-1 provide the parts outside the CDR3, is EPEVTQTPSHQVTQMGQEVILRCVPISNHLYFYWYRQILGQKVEFLVSFYNNEISEKSEIFDDQFSVERPDGSNFTLKIRSTKLEDSAMYFCASSEGPTEAFFGQGTRLTVV.

This clone was found once. The genes are TRBV2 and TRBJ1-5; D gene unclear. Germline CDR1 SNHLY, CDR2 FYNNEI. The CDR3 runs 13 residues. Trimming took off 6 bases at V and 4 bases at J, with 10 bases between the two ends. The DNA for the CDR3 is TGTGCCAGCAGGGTATCGGGTAATCAGCCCCAGCATTTT. Its protein product is CASRVSGNQPQHF.

The chain couples TRBV7-9 to TRBJ2-3, with 10 bases lining up with TRBD2. This CDR3 spans 15 amino acids. Germline V lookup: CDR1 SEHNR, CDR2 FQNEAQ (reference sequence). Germline trimming cut 4 bases from V and 1 base from J; bases unmatched to any gene: 2. CDR3 in amino acids: CASSYTSGGTDTQYF. CDR3 coding DNA: TGTGCCAGCAGCTACACTAGCGGGGGCACAGATACGCAGTATTTT.

The V gene is TRBV15, the J gene TRBJ2-7; D is ambiguous. Germline CDR1 reads LNHNV; CDR2 reads YYDKDF (reference sequence). Between the trimmed V and J ends, which lost 0 bases and 0 bases, there was a span of 9 bases. The CDR3 totals 15 residues. In DNA, the CDR3 is TGTGCCACCAGCAGAGATCCCGGGTACTCCTACGAGCAGTACTTC. Protein: CATSRDPGYSYEQYF.

This chain links TRBV7-8 with TRBJ2-1, with 9 nucleotides matching TRBD2. V shed 1 base, J shed 7 bases, and the junction held 5 bases outside the gene matches. Germline CDR1 SGHVS, CDR2 FQNEAQ. This CDR3 is built from 15 residues. In DNA form, the CDR3 reads TGTGCCAGCAGCTTAGTTAGCGGGAGAGGTAATGAGCAGTTCTTC. Its protein product is CASSLVSGRGNEQFF.